The rows below give T cell receptor beta chains drawn from one sample of a study of shared clonotypes between healthy human individuals. Using immunoSEQ multiplex PCR, the repertoire was profiled, and TCRdb retains in-frame clones only, with some absent. This sample has hundreds of thousands of clones, with roughly 95% found just once. Sequenced: naive CD8+ T cells sorted from blood. The receptors come from a woman younger than 45 in good health. The CDR3 runs from the conserved cysteine through the conserved F or W. D genes are given only for firm matches.

TGCGCCAGCAGCTCGAATCGACAGGGCTACGAGCAGTACTTC	CASSSNRQGYEQYF	TRBV5-1	TRBJ2-7	TRBD1
TGTGCCAGCAGTTCTACCGGGACTCACTACGAGCAGTACTTC	CASSSTGTHYEQYF	TRBV28	TRBJ2-7	.
TGTGCCAGCAGCGTAGAGGGTGTCAACAATGAGCAGTTCTTC	CASSVEGVNNEQFF	TRBV9	TRBJ2-1	.
TGTGCCAGTAGACCGCCCAGCTACAATGAGCAGTTCTTC	CASRPPSYNEQFF	TRBV19	TRBJ2-1	.
TGTGCCAGCAGTTTAGGAGCAGGGGGCCCCTACGAGCAGTACTTC	CASSLGAGGPYEQYF	TRBV27	TRBJ2-7	TRBD1
TGCGCCAGCAGCCCGAAAGGTGCTAGCACAGATACGCAGTATTTT	CASSPKGASTDTQYF	TRBV5-1	TRBJ2-3	.
TGCGCCAGCAGTGATGGGGGATTTGACAGGGATCATGGCTACACCTTC	CASSDGGFDRDHGYTF	TRBV10-2	TRBJ1-2	TRBD1
TGTGCCAGCAGTGAGCAACAGGGGGCCAAAGGCTACGAGCAGTACTTC	CASSEQQGAKGYEQYF	TRBV2	TRBJ2-7	TRBD1
TGTGCCAGCAGCCTAGTAGAGCTAGCGGGATCCTACGAGCAGTACTTC	CASSLVELAGSYEQYF	TRBV7-8	TRBJ2-7	TRBD2
TGCGCCAGCAGCTTGAGGGGGGCCCCTGAAGCTTTCTTT	CASSLRGAPEAFF	TRBV5-1	TRBJ1-1	.
TGTGCCAGCAGTCCCCCGCGTGGGTTTAAAAACATTCAGTACTTC	CASSPPRGFKNIQYF	TRBV28	TRBJ2-4	.
TGCAGCTTCGAGGGACCTTACACCGGGGAGCTGTTTTTT	CSFEGPYTGELFF	TRBV29-1	TRBJ2-2	.
TGTGCCAGCAGCCTCCCGGGACTAGCGGCCTCGAGCTCCTACGAGCAGTACTTC	CASSLPGLAASSSYEQYF	TRBV7-9	TRBJ2-7	TRBD2
TGTGCCAGCAGTTTGGCCCTTGAGGTCGATACGCAGTATTTT	CASSLALEVDTQYF	TRBV28	TRBJ2-3	.
TGTGCCAGCAGCGAAAGGACAAACTATGGCTACACCTTC	CASSERTNYGYTF	TRBV9	TRBJ1-2	.
TGTGCCAGCAGGGGCGGGATAAGTGTCGGGGAGAGATACAATGAGCAGTTCTTC	CASRGGISVGERYNEQFF	TRBV28	TRBJ2-1	.
TGTGCCAGCAGTAGTCGGGACAGGGGTGCGGGCCAGCCCCAGCATTTT	CASSSRDRGAGQPQHF	TRBV2	TRBJ1-5	TRBD1
TGTGCCAGCAGCCCCAGGACGGCTATCTACGAGCAGTACTTC	CASSPRTAIYEQYF	TRBV21-1	TRBJ2-7	.
TGTGCCAGCAGCTTAAGGAACTACGAGCAGTACTTC	CASSLRNYEQYF	TRBV4-2	TRBJ2-7	.
TGTGCCAGCAGCGAGGGACCGGGCGAGCAGTACTTC	CASSEGPGEQYF	TRBV4-2	TRBJ2-7	.
TGTGCCGTGGGGGGCTTTGTCGTCAATGAGCAGTTCTTC	CAVGGFVVNEQFF	TRBV30	TRBJ2-1	.
TGTGCCAGCGAGGGGGACACCGGGGAGCTGTTTTTT	CASEGDTGELFF	TRBV28	TRBJ2-2	.
TGTGCCAGCAGCCCTCCCATAGGGGAAGGCTACACCTTC	CASSPPIGEGYTF	TRBV9	TRBJ1-2	.
TGCGCCAGCAGCCCTCTGGGGCTAGCGGGGGTTTACGAGCAGTACTTC	CASSPLGLAGVYEQYF	TRBV4-1	TRBJ2-7	TRBD2
TGTGCCAGCGGACAGGGGGCAAGGTACGAGCAGTACTTC	CASGQGARYEQYF	TRBV27	TRBJ2-7	TRBD1
TGTGCCACCACTAGCGGGAGCGTAAATGAGCAGTTCTTC	CATTSGSVNEQFF	TRBV27	TRBJ2-1	TRBD2
TGTGCCAGCAGTGGACAGGTGGGCTACGAGCAGTACTTC	CASSGQVGYEQYF	TRBV2	TRBJ2-7	.